This entry lists 22 T cell receptor beta chains sequenced from one sample in a study of T cell changes during pregnancy in multiple sclerosis (dated by TCRdb to between 2018 and 2020). Library prep was done by the immunoSEQ multiplex PCR assay. TCRdb holds this immuneACCESS table with in-frame rearrangements only. Some clones are missing; in checked studies, unresolved V genes explain under half, and the rest has no known cause. This sample comprises around 39,000 clones, about 88% of them detected only once. Jointly, the top ten make up more than 0.95% of the sample. Sequences were derived from CD4+ T cells from peripheral blood mononuclear cells, sampled before pregnancy. Every receptor here comes from a female donor with multiple sclerosis, enrolled in a pregnancy study.

This clone was observed a single time. The chain joins TRBV2 to TRBJ2-6, with D possibly being TRBD2 (5 bases). Germline V gives CDR1 SNHLY, CDR2 FYNNEI. The CDR3 has 14 amino acids. V dropped 7 bases and J dropped 0 bases, with 7 bases sitting between them. For the CDR3, the DNA is TGTGCCAGCATGAGGGACTCTGGGGCCAACGTCCTGACTTTC. Protein: CASMRDSGANVLTF.

This clone was seen once. The chain carries TRBV5-5 and TRBJ2-7; 7 bases map to TRBD2. Germline V gene data show CDR1 as SGHKS and CDR2 as YYEKEE (reference sequence). Unmatched junction bases numbered 9, after V lost 3 bases and J lost 3 bases. This CDR3 region has 15 residues. In DNA form, the CDR3 reads TGTGCCAGCAGCTCCCTAACGGGAGGATTCTACGAGCAGTACTTC. Its protein product is CASSSLTGGFYEQYF.

The V call is TRBV11-2, the J call TRBJ2-4; 9 nucleotides match TRBD1. Unmatched junction bases numbered 5, after V lost 5 bases and J lost 3 bases. This CDR3 is 15 amino acids long. CDR1 is SGHAT and CDR2 is FQNNGV in the germline V gene. CDR3 nucleotides: TGTGCCAGCAGCAGGACAGGGGCCCACAAAAACATTCAGTACTTC. Translated: CASSRTGAHKNIQYF.

J is TRBJ1-4 and V is TRBV7-2, with no clear D. Deletions cut 3 bases from V and 7 bases from J, with 12 bases between. The CDR3 length is 14 residues. From germline, CDR1 is SGHTA and CDR2 FQGNSA. The CDR3 protein is CASSFRRVGEKLFF. As DNA, the CDR3 is TGTGCCAGCAGCTTTCGGAGGGTGGGTGAAAAACTGTTTTTT.

J is TRBJ1-5 and V is TRBV30, with 9 positions matching TRBD1. Germline lookup yields CDR1 GTSNPN and CDR2 SVGIG (reference sequence). The J segment lost 3 bases and the V segment lost 3 bases, leaving 3 bases of the junction unmatched. This CDR3 is built from 14 residues. The CDR3: CAWRDRGYNQPQHF. In DNA, the CDR3 is TGTGCCTGGAGGGACAGGGGATACAATCAGCCCCAGCATTTT.

The chain carries TRBV28 and TRBJ2-7; 11 nucleotides align to TRBD2. Trimming at V came to 5 bases and at J to 0 bases, leaving 6 bases not matched to a gene. Germline V gene data show CDR1 as MDHEN and CDR2 as SYDVKM. This CDR3 has 16 residues. The CDR3 loop is CASSGGLADISYEQYF. The CDR3 DNA reads as TGTGCCAGCAGTGGGGGACTAGCGGACATCTCCTACGAGCAGTACTTC.

This chain joins TRBV7-9 and TRBJ1-4, with 7 bases identical to TRBD1. Germline CDR1 is SEHNR and CDR2 is FQNEAQ (reference sequence). This CDR3 has 15 residues. V lost 4 bases and J lost 8; bases outside the gene matches: 10. The CDR3 protein is CASSSSGTEGEKLFF. For the CDR3, the DNA is TGTGCCAGCAGCTCTTCCGGGACAGAAGGCGAAAAACTGTTTTTT.

CDR3 amino acids: CSVEMYSHKDTGELFF. CDR3 bases: TGCAGCGTTGAAATGTACAGCCATAAGGACACCGGGGAGCTGTTTTTT. The chain combines TRBV29-1 with TRBJ2-2, with D uncertain. Germline assignment: CDR1 SQVTM and CDR2 ANQGSEA. V lost 2 bases and J lost 3, with 16 bases in between. This CDR3 contains 16 residues.

The chain recombines TRBV6-5 with TRBJ2-2, with D possibly TRBD1 on 6 matching bases. Germline lookup yields CDR1 MNHEY and CDR2 SVGAGI. The CDR3 spans 14 residues. Trimming left V 7 bases short and J 7 bases short, with 16 bases between. CDR3 sequence reads: CASKSRGWSGELFF. CDR3 nucleotide sequence: TGTGCCAGCAAGTCCAGGGGATGGAGCGGGGAGCTGTTTTTT.

This chain uses TRBV7-2 with TRBJ2-3; 8 positions agree with TRBD2. Germline values: CDR1 SGHTA, CDR2 FQGNSA. The CDR3 totals 16 residues. Trimming took 5 bases from V and 0 from J; bases not matched to a gene: 7. The CDR3 DNA follows: TGTGCCAGCAGCCCCCGGGGGGGGTCCAGCACAGATACGCAGTATTTT. This encodes CASSPRGGSSTDTQYF.

The chain joins TRBV9 to TRBJ2-1, with TRBD2 identical over 12 bases. With V trimmed by 3 bases and J by 9 bases, 10 bases remained unmatched. Per germline, CDR1 SGDLS and CDR2 YYNGEE. CDR3 length: 16 residues. The CDR3 here is CASSAVLAGGPTEQFF. As DNA, the CDR3 is TGTGCCAGCAGCGCTGTTCTAGCGGGAGGGCCAACTGAGCAGTTCTTC.

The chain recombines TRBV7-6 with TRBJ2-6, with 9 bases aligning to TRBD1. The trim removed 4 bases at V and 4 bases at J, leaving 2 bases unmatched. CDR3 size: 15 residues. Per germline, CDR1 SGHVS and CDR2 FNYEAQ. The CDR3 loop reads CASSWTGDGANVLTF. Here the CDR3 DNA reads TGTGCCAGCAGCTGGACAGGGGACGGGGCCAACGTCCTGACTTTC.

The J gene is TRBJ2-3, the V gene TRBV4-2; the match to TRBD2 covers 8 bases. Germline V CDR1 and CDR2: LGHNA, YNFKEQ. The trim removed 2 bases at V and 0 bases at J, leaving 13 bases unmatched. This CDR3 spans 19 amino acids. The CDR3 spells CASSQKYPRLAHSTDTQYF. Written as DNA, the CDR3 is TGTGCCAGCAGCCAAAAATATCCCAGACTAGCGCATAGCACAGATACGCAGTATTTT.

This clone was observed a few times. The chain combines TRBV11-2 with TRBJ1-3; D uncertain. This CDR3 spans 12 amino acids. Germline lookup yields CDR1 SGHAT and CDR2 FQNNGV. Trimming shortened V by 5 bases and J by 0 bases, and 2 bases separated the two germline ends. CDR3 in amino acids: CASSLSGNTIYF. DNA for the CDR3: TGTGCCAGCAGCCTCTCTGGAAACACCATATATTTT.

The chain has TRBV6-1 and TRBJ1-5; the match to TRBD1 covers 7 bases. Trimming removed 6 bases from V and 4 bases from J; junction bases left unmatched: 3. The CDR3 covers 13 residues. Germline lookup yields CDR1 MNHNS and CDR2 SASEGT. The CDR3 here is CASREQGNQPQHF. CDR3 nucleotides: TGTGCCAGCAGGGAACAGGGGAATCAGCCCCAGCATTTT.

The chain has TRBV6-1 and TRBJ2-5, with D possibly being TRBD1 (5 bases). The CDR3 runs 14 residues. V dropped 7 bases and J dropped 2 bases, with 14 bases sitting between them. From germline, CDR1 is MNHNS and CDR2 SASEGT. CDR3 sequence reads: CASTDLRQQETQYF. The CDR3 coding sequence is TGTGCCAGCACGGACCTTCGACAGCAAGAGACCCAGTACTTC.

V gene TRBV7-9 combines with J gene TRBJ1-1; D gene uncertain. The V end was cut by 2 bases, the J end by 3 bases, with 22 bases between. Germline values: CDR1 SEHNR, CDR2 FQNEAQ (reference sequence). The CDR3 extends over 18 amino acids. The DNA for the CDR3 is TGTGCCAGCAGCTTAAGCCCCCGGCTGATCCGGGGATACACTGAAGCTTTCTTT. This codes for CASSLSPRLIRGYTEAFF.

In this sample, this clone turned up a few times. The chain has TRBV28 and TRBJ1-5; perhaps TRBD1 as D (5 bases). Germline V lookup: CDR1 MDHEN, CDR2 SYDVKM. Trimming cost V 2 bases and J 5 bases, with 7 bases left between them. CDR3 length: 13 amino acids. The CDR3 here is CASSLAGYQPQHF. Here the CDR3 DNA reads TGTGCCAGCAGTTTAGCAGGGTATCAGCCCCAGCATTTT.

This chain uses TRBV7-3 with TRBJ2-7; TRBD1 might be the D (6 bases). V lost 1 base and J 0 bases, leaving 7 bases between the germline ends. The CDR3 sequence is 14 residues long. Germline CDR1 and CDR2: SGHTA and FQGTGA. The CDR3 region is CASSLMDSSYEQYF. The CDR3 DNA follows: TGTGCCAGCAGCTTAATGGACAGCTCCTACGAGCAGTACTTC.

V gene TRBV5-1 combines with J gene TRBJ2-4; D is ambiguous. Between the trimmed V and J ends, which lost 4 bases and 4 bases, there was a span of 15 bases. The CDR3 totals 15 residues. From germline, CDR1 is SGHRS and CDR2 YFSETQ. The DNA for the CDR3 is TGCGCCAGCAGCCTACTTGACTCTCAGAAAAACATTCAGTACTTC. The encoded protein is CASSLLDSQKNIQYF.

The chain uses TRBV12-5 and TRBJ2-3; D uncertain. V lost 0 bases and J lost 5, with 6 bases in between. The CDR3 covers 13 residues. Germline lookup yields CDR1 LGHNT and CDR2 FRNRAP. CDR3 DNA: TGTGCTAGTGGTTTGGTACTTCGAGATACGCAGTATTTT. Translated, it gives CASGLVLRDTQYF.

This chain connects TRBV7-8 to TRBJ2-1; TRBD1 is a possible D gene (5 bases). The CDR3 has 15 amino acids. Germline assignment: CDR1 SGHVS and CDR2 FQNEAQ. V shed 2 bases and J shed 3 bases, with 11 bases lying between them. CDR3 loop: CASSLFRGHYNEQFF. In nucleotides, the CDR3 is TGTGCCAGCAGCTTATTTAGGGGCCACTACAATGAGCAGTTCTTC.